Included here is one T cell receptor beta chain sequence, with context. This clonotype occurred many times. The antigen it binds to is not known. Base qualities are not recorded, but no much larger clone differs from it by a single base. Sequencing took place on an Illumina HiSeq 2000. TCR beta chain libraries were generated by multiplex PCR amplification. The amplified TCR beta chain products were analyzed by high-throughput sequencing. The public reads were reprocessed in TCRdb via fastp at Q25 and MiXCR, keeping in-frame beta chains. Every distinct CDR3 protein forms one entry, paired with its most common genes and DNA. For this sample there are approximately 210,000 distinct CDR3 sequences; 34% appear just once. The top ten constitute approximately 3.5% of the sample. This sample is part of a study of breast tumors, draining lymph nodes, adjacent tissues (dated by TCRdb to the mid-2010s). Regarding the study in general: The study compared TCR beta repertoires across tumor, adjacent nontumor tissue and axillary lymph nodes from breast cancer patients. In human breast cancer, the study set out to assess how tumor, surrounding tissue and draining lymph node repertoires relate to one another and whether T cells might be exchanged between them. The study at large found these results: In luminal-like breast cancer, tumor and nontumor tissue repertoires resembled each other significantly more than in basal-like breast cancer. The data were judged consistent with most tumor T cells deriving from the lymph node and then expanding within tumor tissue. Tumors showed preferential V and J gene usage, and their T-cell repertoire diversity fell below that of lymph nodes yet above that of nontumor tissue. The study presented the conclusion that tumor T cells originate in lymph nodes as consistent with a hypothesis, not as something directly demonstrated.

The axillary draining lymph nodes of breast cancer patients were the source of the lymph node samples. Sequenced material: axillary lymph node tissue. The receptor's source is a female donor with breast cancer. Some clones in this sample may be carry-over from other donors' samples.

The CDR3 region reads CASSVEDSSYNEQFF. The bases are TGTGCCAGCAGTGTCGAAGACTCTTCCTACAATGAGCAGTTCTTC. The sequence joins TRBV2 to TRBJ2-1; the D gene cannot be named for sure. From cysteine to phenylalanine, the CDR3 is 15 amino acids long. Only the CDR3 portion is preserved as DNA: 45 bases, with reading frame beginning at the first base. Taken from the germline V gene, the CDR1 and CDR2 loops are SNHLY and FYNNEI. V is cut by 4 bases and J by 1 base, and the space between the germline ends is 11 bases.